A selection of T cell receptor beta chains follows, all from one sample in a study of Ad26.COV2.S vaccination and SARS-CoV-2 variants. Libraries were prepared by immunoSEQ multiplex PCR; TCRdb keeps only in-frame clonotypes and omits some of them. This sample has hundreds of thousands of clones; 85% occur once, and the top ten carry roughly 3.3%. Sequenced here: peripheral blood, sampled in a trial of Ad26.COV2.S vaccine versus placebo. These receptors came from a person between 18 and 65 years old who received the Ad26.COV2.S COVID-19 vaccine or a placebo. The CDR3 runs from the conserved cysteine through the conserved F or W. The order of the fields is clone size, V gene, D gene, J gene, CDR3 protein, CDR3 DNA. A D gene is named only where the DNA matches it firmly. The size entry is marked missing in some rows and otherwise reads once, few, many or a size class.

clone_size: NA; v_call: TRBV5-6; d_call: TRBD1; j_call: TRBJ1-2; cdr3_aa: CASSAGQGALGYTF; cdr3_nt: TGTGCCAGCAGCGCGGGACAGGGGGCGCTTGGCTACACCTTC
clone_size: NA; v_call: TRBV7-2; d_call: NA; j_call: TRBJ2-3; cdr3_aa: CASSYLATDTDTQYF; cdr3_nt: TGTGCCAGCAGCTACCTGGCCACGGACACAGATACGCAGTATTTT
clone_size: NA; v_call: TRBV7-9; d_call: NA; j_call: TRBJ1-4; cdr3_aa: CASSPWDGLSEKLFF; cdr3_nt: TGTGCCAGCAGCCCCTGGGACGGCCTAAGTGAAAAACTGTTTTTT
clone_size: NA; v_call: TRBV27; d_call: TRBD1; j_call: TRBJ2-7; cdr3_aa: CASWTYGQGAHEQYF; cdr3_nt: TGTGCCAGCTGGACGTATGGACAGGGGGCCCACGAGCAGTACTTC
clone_size: NA; v_call: TRBV5-4; d_call: TRBD1; j_call: TRBJ1-2; cdr3_aa: CASSLAGTGGLGYTF; cdr3_nt: TGTGCCAGCAGCTTGGCCGGGACAGGGGGCTTAGGCTACACCTTC
clone_size: NA; v_call: TRBV2; d_call: NA; j_call: TRBJ1-2; cdr3_aa: CASSSGPRYGYTF; cdr3_nt: TGTGCCAGCAGTTCCGGGCCTCGCTATGGCTACACCTTC
clone_size: NA; v_call: TRBV6-5; d_call: NA; j_call: TRBJ2-5; cdr3_aa: CASRGTGGGETQYF; cdr3_nt: TGTGCCAGCAGGGGAACAGGGGGGGGAGAGACCCAGTACTTC
clone_size: NA; v_call: TRBV29-1; d_call: TRBD2; j_call: TRBJ2-7; cdr3_aa: CSVWGGEQYF; cdr3_nt: TGCAGCGTTTGGGGGGGTGAGCAGTACTTC
clone_size: NA; v_call: TRBV4-3; d_call: NA; j_call: TRBJ1-1; cdr3_aa: CASSQDSGSEGGTEAFF; cdr3_nt: TGCGCCAGCAGCCAAGATTCGGGCTCGGAGGGTGGCACTGAAGCTTTCTTT
clone_size: NA; v_call: TRBV5-1; d_call: NA; j_call: TRBJ1-3; cdr3_aa: CASSMASSGNTIYF; cdr3_nt: TGCGCCAGCAGCATGGCCTCGTCTGGAAACACCATATATTTT
clone_size: NA; v_call: TRBV9; d_call: NA; j_call: TRBJ1-2; cdr3_aa: CASSVDTVINYGYTF; cdr3_nt: TGTGCCAGCAGCGTAGATACCGTCATTAACTATGGCTACACCTTC
clone_size: once; v_call: TRBV20-1; d_call: NA; j_call: TRBJ2-3; cdr3_aa: CSVPDGDTQYF; cdr3_nt: TGCAGTGTCCCCGATGGGGATACGCAGTATTTT
clone_size: NA; v_call: TRBV28; d_call: NA; j_call: TRBJ2-2; cdr3_aa: CASRGGTNTGELFF; cdr3_nt: TGTGCCAGCAGGGGCGGGACGAACACCGGGGAGCTGTTTTTT
clone_size: NA; v_call: TRBV18; d_call: TRBD1; j_call: TRBJ1-2; cdr3_aa: CASSPTGEDYGYTF; cdr3_nt: TGTGCCAGCTCACCTACAGGGGAGGACTATGGCTACACCTTC
clone_size: NA; v_call: TRBV6-5; d_call: NA; j_call: TRBJ1-5; cdr3_aa: CASKKGRENQPQHF; cdr3_nt: TGTGCCAGCAAAAAGGGCAGGGAAAATCAGCCCCAGCATTTT
clone_size: NA; v_call: TRBV5-1; d_call: NA; j_call: TRBJ1-2; cdr3_aa: CASSFYQNLDYGYTF; cdr3_nt: TGCGCCAGCAGCTTTTACCAAAACCTGGACTATGGCTACACCTTC
clone_size: NA; v_call: TRBV5-5; d_call: NA; j_call: TRBJ2-7; cdr3_aa: CASSLAGELNYEQYF; cdr3_nt: TGTGCCAGCAGCTTGGCCGGAGAATTAAACTACGAGCAGTACTTC
clone_size: NA; v_call: TRBV5-1; d_call: TRBD2; j_call: TRBJ2-3; cdr3_aa: CASSFSGGSDTQYF; cdr3_nt: TGCGCCAGCAGCTTTTCCGGGGGGTCAGATACGCAGTATTTT
clone_size: NA; v_call: TRBV7-2; d_call: NA; j_call: TRBJ2-7; cdr3_aa: CASSLSGAYEQYF; cdr3_nt: TGTGCCAGCAGCTTGTCGGGGGCCTACGAGCAGTACTTC
clone_size: NA; v_call: TRBV9; d_call: NA; j_call: TRBJ2-7; cdr3_aa: CASSVSSGGYEQYF; cdr3_nt: TGTGCCAGCAGCGTTAGTAGCGGAGGGTACGAGCAGTACTTC
clone_size: NA; v_call: TRBV5-1; d_call: NA; j_call: TRBJ2-5; cdr3_aa: CASSLEGRQETQYF; cdr3_nt: TGCGCCAGCAGCTTGGAAGGCAGACAAGAGACCCAGTACTTC
clone_size: NA; v_call: TRBV9; d_call: NA; j_call: TRBJ2-3; cdr3_aa: CASSGPGQNERLAGYQLTTDTQYF; cdr3_nt: TGTGCCAGCAGCGGTCCGGGACAGAATGAAAGATTAGCGGGATATCAACTCACCACAGATACGCAGTATTTT
clone_size: NA; v_call: TRBV4-3; d_call: NA; j_call: TRBJ2-3; cdr3_aa: CASSLQGTNPMGTDTQYF; cdr3_nt: TGCGCCAGCAGCTTACAGGGGACTAACCCAATGGGCACAGATACGCAGTATTTT
clone_size: NA; v_call: TRBV3-1/TRBV3-2; d_call: NA; j_call: TRBJ1-4; cdr3_aa: CASSQRDGNEKLFF; cdr3_nt: TGTGCCAGCAGCCAAAGGGACGGAAATGAAAAACTGTTTTTT
clone_size: NA; v_call: TRBV2; d_call: TRBD2; j_call: TRBJ2-5; cdr3_aa: CATWGGGAETQYF; cdr3_nt: TGTGCCACCTGGGGGGGAGGGGCAGAGACCCAGTACTTC
clone_size: once; v_call: TRBV29-1; d_call: NA; j_call: TRBJ2-6; cdr3_aa: CSVEEVWGSLSGANVLTF; cdr3_nt: TGCAGCGTTGAAGAGGTTTGGGGCAGCCTCTCTGGGGCCAACGTCCTGACTTTC
clone_size: NA; v_call: TRBV4-3; d_call: NA; j_call: TRBJ2-7; cdr3_aa: CASSQELGPYEQYF; cdr3_nt: TGCGCCAGCAGCCAAGAGCTAGGTCCCTACGAGCAGTACTTC
clone_size: NA; v_call: TRBV7-9; d_call: NA; j_call: TRBJ1-1; cdr3_aa: CASSLGGVGTEAFF; cdr3_nt: TGTGCCAGCAGCTTAGGGGGTGTGGGCACTGAAGCTTTCTTT
clone_size: NA; v_call: TRBV6-4; d_call: TRBD2; j_call: TRBJ2-7; cdr3_aa: CASSLRGGGEQYF; cdr3_nt: TGTGCCAGCAGTTTGAGGGGCGGGGGCGAGCAGTACTTC
clone_size: NA; v_call: TRBV7-9; d_call: NA; j_call: TRBJ1-3; cdr3_aa: CASSLQGRNTIYF; cdr3_nt: TGTGCCAGCAGCTTACAGGGGCGAAACACCATATATTTT
clone_size: NA; v_call: TRBV5-3; d_call: TRBD1; j_call: TRBJ1-1; cdr3_aa: CARSGGTGIRAEAFF; cdr3_nt: TGTGCCAGAAGCGGGGGGACAGGGATTAGGGCTGAAGCTTTCTTT
clone_size: NA; v_call: TRBV5-1; d_call: NA; j_call: TRBJ2-5; cdr3_aa: CASSAGTGTRETQYF; cdr3_nt: TGCGCCAGCAGCGCGGGGACGGGCACCCGAGAGACCCAGTACTTC
clone_size: NA; v_call: TRBV4-3; d_call: NA; j_call: TRBJ2-7; cdr3_aa: CASSLRQGSYEQYF; cdr3_nt: TGCGCCAGCAGCCTCAGGCAGGGCTCCTACGAGCAGTACTTC
clone_size: NA; v_call: TRBV7-2; d_call: TRBD2; j_call: TRBJ2-1; cdr3_aa: CASSLALFGASGGASSYNEQFF; cdr3_nt: TGTGCCAGCAGCTTAGCGCTCTTTGGGGCTAGCGGGGGGGCTTCCTCCTACAATGAGCAGTTCTTC
clone_size: NA; v_call: TRBV28; d_call: NA; j_call: TRBJ2-7; cdr3_aa: CASSFAREAYEQYF; cdr3_nt: TGTGCCAGCAGTTTTGCCAGGGAGGCCTACGAGCAGTACTTC
clone_size: once; v_call: TRBV28; d_call: NA; j_call: TRBJ1-5; cdr3_aa: CASSFFRAQPQHF; cdr3_nt: TGTGCCAGCAGTTTTTTCAGGGCTCAGCCCCAGCATTTT
clone_size: NA; v_call: TRBV30; d_call: TRBD2; j_call: TRBJ2-7; cdr3_aa: CAWSVHKVAGIPYEQYF; cdr3_nt: TGTGCCTGGAGTGTACATAAGGTAGCGGGGATCCCCTACGAGCAGTACTTC
clone_size: once; v_call: TRBV27; d_call: NA; j_call: TRBJ2-2; cdr3_aa: CASAGIYTDTGELFF; cdr3_nt: TGTGCCAGCGCAGGAATTTACACGGACACCGGGGAGCTGTTTTTT